The rows below give T cell receptor beta chains drawn from one sample of a study of CD8 T cells in Susac syndrome. TCRdb fed the immunoSEQ multiplex PCR reads into MiXCR, producing one record per CDR3 protein. The sample consists of nearly 200,000 distinct CDR3 sequences, roughly 95% of them appearing once. What was sequenced was CD4+ T cells from PBMCs. Receptor source: a human donor with multiple sclerosis. Each CDR3 is given with its conserved first and last residue. D genes are given only for firm matches.

v_call,d_call,j_call,cdr3_aa
TRBV20-1,NA,TRBJ1-1,CSAPLGTEAFF
TRBV5-1,NA,TRBJ2-3,CASRPTGTFDGQYF
TRBV9,NA,TRBJ1-2,CASSAEGVNVGHGYTF
TRBV5-6,TRBD1,TRBJ2-5,CASSSGQGDGETQYF
TRBV3-1,NA,TRBJ2-1,CASSQAKNEQFF
TRBV14,NA,TRBJ2-6,CASSPESGANVLTF
TRBV12-3/TRBV12-4,NA,TRBJ2-1,CASSSSRSRKTEQFF
TRBV29-1,TRBD2,TRBJ2-1,CSVDLAGPREQFF
TRBV4-1,TRBD1,TRBJ2-6,CASSQARTGLPPGANVLTF
TRBV5-4,NA,TRBJ2-2,CASSPGTRDGELFF
TRBV7-2,NA,TRBJ1-1,CASSSGVVGEAFF
TRBV24-1,NA,TRBJ2-7,CATYRDRLDYEQYF
TRBV20-1,NA,TRBJ1-6,CSARPPPASPLHF
TRBV18,TRBD2,TRBJ2-7,CASSPGLAYEQYF
TRBV9,TRBD2,TRBJ2-1,CASSSSGSQFF
TRBV2,NA,TRBJ2-3,CASHKGGLITDTQYF
TRBV7-8,NA,TRBJ2-6,CASSPRRGTGANVLTF
TRBV12-3/TRBV12-4,TRBD1,TRBJ1-2,CASSFSGTGNDGYTF
TRBV6-1,NA,TRBJ2-2,CASSEYEPVTGELFF
TRBV15,NA,TRBJ2-7,CATSSGGDVYEQYF
TRBV7-3,TRBD1,TRBJ1-1,CASSATGGSNSEAFF
TRBV30,TRBD1,TRBJ2-1,CAWSRDRVSGSYNEQFF
TRBV29-1,NA,TRBJ1-3,CSVEGSGNTIYF
TRBV20-1,NA,TRBJ2-5,CSARPLARETQYF